These 10 T cell receptor beta chains share one sample of origin, sequenced in a study of T cell repertoires in cytomegalovirus infection. TCRdb independently ran MiXCR on the reads; one entry per CDR3 protein. The data hold approximately 190,000 distinct CDR3 sequences, with roughly 28% observed a single time. Sequencing was performed on PBMCs. The receptors derive from a human donor in good health (CMV status not recorded). Some clones in this sample may be carry-over from other donors' samples.

The V call is TRBV6-1, the J call TRBJ1-5; the D gene is possibly TRBD1 (5 bases). V shed 5 bases and J shed 9 bases, with 20 bases lying between them. Germline CDR1 MNHNS, CDR2 SASEGT. The CDR3 has 15 residues. The CDR3 here is CASSRQGGESLPQHF. The CDR3 DNA reads as TGTGCCAGCAGTCGCCAGGGTGGGGAGAGTTTGCCCCAGCATTTT.

This sequence joins TRBV4-1 and TRBJ2-5, with a weak D call TRBD1 (5 bases). Germline CDR1 MGHRA, CDR2 YSYEKL. The CDR3 is 14 amino acids. The V end lost 6 bases, the J end lost 1 base, and 12 bases lay between the germline ends. The CDR3 spells CASSRQLLQETQYF. In DNA form, the CDR3 reads TGCGCCAGCAGTAGACAGCTCCTCCAAGAGACCCAGTACTTC.

The chain employs TRBV19 and TRBJ1-1; perhaps TRBD1 as D (5 bases). The V gene lost 2 bases and the J gene lost 1 base, with 14 bases spanning the gap. The CDR3 covers 16 residues. Germline lookup yields CDR1 LNHDA and CDR2 SQIVND (reference sequence). The CDR3 bases are TGTGCCAGTAGTATAAAGGTGCGACAGCCGAACACTGAAGCTTTCTTT. Its protein is CASSIKVRQPNTEAFF.

The chain uses TRBV7-3 and TRBJ1-2, with TRBD1 matching 7 bases. The ends lost 4 bases at V and 8 bases at J; junction bases unmatched: 10. Germline CDR1 and CDR2: SGHTA and FQGTGA. The CDR3 totals 14 residues. The CDR3 DNA sequence: TGTGCCAGCAGCTCAGACAGGGAAGTTGACGGCTACACCTTC. The encoded protein is CASSSDREVDGYTF.

V and J are TRBV6-2 or TRBV6-3 and TRBJ2-3, with D possibly being TRBD1 or TRBD2 (7 bases each). The CDR3 is 14 residues long. Germline loops: CDR1 MNHEY, CDR2 SVGEGT. The germline V and J ends were trimmed by 11 bases and 5 bases, with 20 bases remaining between them. CDR3 nucleotides: TGTGCCTCCAGGGAGGGGGCATTAGGAGATACGCAGTATTTT. Translated: CASREGALGDTQYF.

This clonotype has just a few counts. The chain combines TRBV19 with TRBJ1-6, with 7 bases identical to TRBD1. Germline-derived CDR1 and CDR2 are LNHDA and SQIVND (reference sequence). The CDR3 sequence is 13 residues long. The trim removed 9 bases at V and 8 bases at J, leaving 7 bases unmatched. The CDR3 spells CASHDRADSPLHF. The DNA of the CDR3 is TGTGCCAGCCATGACAGGGCGGATTCACCCCTCCACTTT.

This clonotype has more than one count but fewer than ten. The chain employs TRBV7-2 and TRBJ1-1; D uncertain. Between the trimmed V and J ends, which lost 3 bases and 1 base, there was a span of 9 bases. This CDR3 region has 14 residues. Germline V gene sequence: CDR1 SGHTA, CDR2 FQGNSA. This chain's CDR3 is CASSFGPRNTEAFF. The CDR3 nucleotides read TGTGCCAGCAGCTTCGGGCCGAGGAACACTGAAGCTTTCTTT.

This sequence joins TRBV20-1 and TRBJ2-5; D might be TRBD2 (6 bases). The V gene's germline CDR1 is DFQATT and CDR2 SNEGSKA (reference sequence). V dropped 3 bases and J dropped 5 bases, with 19 bases sitting between them. The CDR3 spans 15 residues. In DNA form, the CDR3 reads TGCAGTGCTAGGTCGGCTAGCGCCGGTGAGGAGACCCAGTACTTC. Translation: CSARSASAGEETQYF.

The chain combines TRBV20-1 with TRBJ1-1; 7 bases are shared with TRBD1. CDR3 length equals 15 residues. V lost 8 bases, J lost 5 bases, and 17 bases stayed unmatched. Germline V gene sequence: CDR1 DFQATT, CDR2 SNEGSKA (reference sequence). For the CDR3, the DNA is TGCAGTTCTTCAAAGCCGACAGGGCGAGGGACTGAAGCTTTCTTT. Translated: CSSSKPTGRGTEAFF.

The sample holds a few counts of this clonotype. The V and J genes are TRBV7-2 and TRBJ2-7; unclear D gene. Trimming removed 2 bases from V and 3 bases from J, with 8 bases in between. Germline CDR1 reads SGHTA; CDR2 reads FQGNSA. This CDR3 contains 13 residues. As DNA, the CDR3 is TGTGCCAGCAGCTTAATACACAACTACGAGCAGTACTTC. The encoded protein is CASSLIHNYEQYF.